A selection of T cell receptor beta chains follows, all from one sample in a study of cytomegalovirus exposure and HLA in healthy donors. TCRdb keeps only in-frame clones here, not all; method: immunoSEQ multiplex PCR. This sample's table reports 220,000 or so clones. Material: PBMCs. The receptor source for this set is a girl aged 2 to 9 in good health and CMV-seropositive. Each CDR3 is given with its conserved first and last residue. The D gene is left open where the match is weak.

DNA	CDR3	V	J	D
TGTGCCAGCAGGCCTAGGGGTCGTGGGGACTACACCTTC	CASRPRGRGDYTF	TRBV7-6	TRBJ1-2	-
TGTGCCAGCAGTTTGCCTAGCGGGAACACCGGGGAGCTGTTTTTT	CASSLPSGNTGELFF	TRBV28	TRBJ2-2	TRBD2
TGTGCCACCAGCAGAGACTGGGGAGAGGCCTACGAGCAGTACTTC	CATSRDWGEAYEQYF	TRBV15	TRBJ2-7	-
TGTGCCAGCAGTCTCTCCTCTAGCTTGAACACTGAAGCTTTCTTT	CASSLSSSLNTEAFF	TRBV28	TRBJ1-1	-
TGTGCCAGCAGCTACCGGACAGGGGCAAATGAAAAACTGTTTTTT	CASSYRTGANEKLFF	TRBV9	TRBJ1-4	TRBD1
TGTGCCAGCAGCGATCCGGGACTCCTATACGAGCAGTACTTC	CASSDPGLLYEQYF	TRBV2	TRBJ2-7	-
TGCGCCAGCAGCTTGGCCCCCATGACAGGGGTCACTGAAGCTTTCTTT	CASSLAPMTGVTEAFF	TRBV5-1	TRBJ1-1	TRBD1
TGTGCCAGCAGCCCACTCGGGACAGGGTACGAGCAGTACTTC	CASSPLGTGYEQYF	TRBV27	TRBJ2-7	TRBD1
TGTGCCAGCAGTTTCCCTTTCCTGACAGGGCACTATGGCTACACCTTC	CASSFPFLTGHYGYTF	TRBV28	TRBJ1-2	TRBD1
TGTGCCAGCTCGCCTCGCCGGGACAGCAACTACGAGCAGTACTTC	CASSPRRDSNYEQYF	TRBV18	TRBJ2-7	TRBD1
TGTGCCAGTAGTAATACAGGGTTCTACGAGCAGTACTTC	CASSNTGFYEQYF	TRBV19	TRBJ2-7	-
TGTGCCAGCAGCATTTACCAGGGCTGGGAATGGGGCTACACCTTC	CASSIYQGWEWGYTF	TRBV27	TRBJ1-2	-
TGTGCCAGCGCCCGACAGGGGACAGGGGCCAACGTCCTGACTTTC	CASARQGTGANVLTF	TRBV28	TRBJ2-6	TRBD1
TGCGCCAGCAGCTTGGCGCCTCAACGGACTAGCGGGAGTGAGACCTACGAGCAGTACTTC	CASSLAPQRTSGSETYEQYF	TRBV5-1	TRBJ2-7	TRBD2
TGTGCCACCAGATCCGGACTAGCTGGGGCCAACGTCCTGACTTTC	CATRSGLAGANVLTF	TRBV15	TRBJ2-6	TRBD2